This TCR beta chain comes out of a study of blood T cell repertoires in COVID-19. In the study overall: Both acute and convalescent COVID-19 samples were obtained from the United States, Italy and Spain. From T cells, B-cell-depleted T cells, or PBMCs came the material, which was cDNA or gDNA.

This clone was seen once. Authors' processing steps: How many nucleated cells were present was estimated from reference gene primer amplification. Sequenced by immunoSEQ multiplex PCR; TCRdb stores in-frame clones only, minus some. The V and J calls and clone size were taken over from that table, and D and trimming were inferred from the DNA. The sample lists approximately 150,000 clones, 70% to 90% occurring once. CDR3 length: 15 amino acids. Trimming took 4 bases from V and 3 from J; bases not matched to a gene: 7. The germline gives CDR1 SGHTA, CDR2 FQGNSA. The chain couples TRBV7-2 to TRBJ2-5; 8 bases are a match to TRBD2. The clonotype originates from a woman aged 55-69 years with acute or convalescent COVID-19. The source material was peripheral blood. The CDR3 sequence: CASSSTPLAEETQYF. For the CDR3, the DNA is TGTGCCAGCAGCTCGACGCCACTAGCGGAAGAGACCCAGTACTTC.